Described below is a single T cell receptor (beta chain) sequence and its context. Its specificity is unknown. This sample was included in a study of shared clonotypes between healthy human individuals. Points from the study as a whole: What naive subsets generally showed was a larger estimated richness than memory subsets showed. Sharing across four donors was highest in naive CD4 (around 5%) and lowest in memory CD8 (around 0.4%).

The assay was immunoSEQ multiplex PCR, and TCRdb's table has in-frame clones only and misses some. The sample holds around 640,000 clones, approximately 96% seen once. Terminally differentiated effector memory CD45RA+ cells were left out of the naive CD8 fraction, which was CD45RO-negative and positively selected for CCR7. This sequence was found in a woman aged 25-40 years in good health. The sequencing input was naive CD8+ T cells sorted from blood.

The CDR3 loop is CASSSTSGSDNEQFF. CDR3 nucleotide sequence: TGTGCCAGCAGCTCGACTAGCGGGAGTGACAATGAGCAGTTCTTC. The chain uses TRBV7-9 and TRBJ2-1; TRBD2 matches 12 bases. In germline, CDR1 is SEHNR, CDR2 FQNEAQ (reference sequence). The CDR3 extends over 15 amino acids. With 4 bases clipped from V and 5 bases from J, the junction kept 3 bases outside the gene matches.